This T cell receptor beta chain is from a study of shared clonotypes between healthy human individuals. The overall study: A donor's plate count was three for CD4 naive and three for CD4 memory; CD8 naive had two and CD8 memory one.

Overall study findings and caveats: Clonotypes which were not shared had lower generation probabilities than clonotypes that all four donors shared. Clonotype sharing among the donors was expected to vary with sequencing depth.

Remarks on this clone: No antigen is known for it.

Sequencing was performed with immunoSEQ multiplex PCR; in TCRdb, only in-frame clones are kept and a portion is missing. The table includes about 2 million clones, 85% to 95% detected once. Naive CD8 cells lacked CD45RO and underwent positive selection for CCR7, leaving out terminally differentiated effector memory CD45RA+ cells. The specimen was naive CD8+ T cells sorted from blood. This sequence was found in a man between 18 and 35 years old in good health.

This CDR3 reads CASSQDETGSSYEQYF. The DNA for the CDR3 is TGCGCCAGCAGCCAAGATGAGACAGGGTCCTCCTACGAGCAGTACTTC. The chain recombines TRBV4-1 with TRBJ2-7; 7 nucleotides align to TRBD1. This CDR3 is 16 amino acids long. Germline values: CDR1 MGHRA, CDR2 YSYEKL. Trimming at V came to 0 bases and at J to 0 bases, leaving 5 bases not matched to a gene.